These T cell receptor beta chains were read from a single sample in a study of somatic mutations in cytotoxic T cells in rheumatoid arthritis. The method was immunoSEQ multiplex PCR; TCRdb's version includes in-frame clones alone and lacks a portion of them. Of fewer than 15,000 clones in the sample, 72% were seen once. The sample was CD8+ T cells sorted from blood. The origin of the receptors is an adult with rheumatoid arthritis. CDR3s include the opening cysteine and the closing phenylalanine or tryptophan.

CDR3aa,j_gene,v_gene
CASSGSDGDFRSGNTIYF,TRBJ1-3,TRBV6-4
CASSRTGGYPGELFF,TRBJ2-2,TRBV18
CASSESGQGVKNIQYF,TRBJ2-4,TRBV10-2
CASSQDTGASTDTQYF,TRBJ2-3,TRBV4-3
CASSPILGADDTQYF,TRBJ2-3,TRBV7-9
CASREWGERNEAFF,TRBJ1-1,TRBV2
CASSLSYPAGLAVTDTQYF,TRBJ2-3,TRBV27
CASSQVGGYNEQFF,TRBJ2-1,TRBV4-1
CASSLELRGQGALSSHEQYF,TRBJ2-7,TRBV28
CASSSPRQGTHTGELFF,TRBJ2-2,TRBV7-8
CAWSVGQGGETQYF,TRBJ2-5,TRBV30
CASKGGTSGYTF,TRBJ1-2,TRBV7-9
CASSPLLGQGAGQYF,TRBJ2-7,TRBV27
CASSPGQGYANTEAFF,TRBJ1-1,TRBV7-2
CASSYGLGLGNTIYF,TRBJ1-3,TRBV6-5
CASRPNTEAFF,TRBJ1-1,TRBV7-9
CASSLYGGDYEQYF,-,TRBV7-3
CASSEYAGQGLGYTF,TRBJ1-2,TRBV2
CSTRTNSYEQYF,TRBJ2-7,TRBV29-1
CASSTGTSGGDNEQFF,TRBJ2-1,TRBV19
CSVAGGQGGYWETQYF,TRBJ2-5,TRBV29-1
CASSPGPSSYNEQFF,TRBJ2-1,TRBV4-1
CASSLGTAPYEQYF,TRBJ2-7,TRBV13
CASSLTVLRGYTF,TRBJ1-2,TRBV19
CSATAYNEQFF,TRBJ2-1,TRBV29-1
CASSITGNWGYTF,TRBJ1-2,TRBV28
CASSVGGGAGGYTF,TRBJ1-2,TRBV9
CAWSVRGGPGELFF,TRBJ2-2,TRBV30